This TCR beta chain emerged from a study of T cell responses to AZD1222 COVID-19 vaccine. Whole-study results and caveats: Baseline antibody screening turned up just a handful of seropositive AZD1222 recipients. Clonal diversity may have been underestimated, and the donors were mostly white British, with more females than males.

It was second doses at about 4 or about 12 weeks that were pooled. Turning to this clone: Its antigen is unidentified.

The table came from immunoSEQ multiplex PCR; TCRdb's copy has only in-frame clones and leaves some out. The table records about 140,000 clones, around 89% of them present only once. The V and J ends lost 2 bases and 11 bases respectively, with 22 bases between them. Germline CDR1 reads MNHEY; CDR2 reads SMNVEV (reference sequence). The CDR3 spans 15 residues. The sequence came from an adult who received the AZD1222 COVID-19 vaccine. The rearrangement joins TRBV27 to TRBJ2-7; D is possibly TRBD1 or TRBD2 (5 bases each). The sample here was peripheral blood, taken 28 days after the second AZD1222 dose. The CDR3 sequence is CASSLIPGPTTRKYF. The CDR3 bases are TGTGCCAGCAGTTTAATTCCGGGGCCGACAACAAGGAAGTACTTC.